These 24 T cell receptor beta chains were all obtained from the same sample, sequenced in a study of CD4 and CD8 cells across lung adenocarcinoma regions. In TCRdb, the PCR reads were re-called with MiXCR into one record per CDR3 protein. The data contain some 16,000 distinct CDR3 sequences, 45% to 70% of them singletons. Sequenced: CD8+ T cells from the center of a lung tumor. These receptors all come from a female donor with lung adenocarcinoma. The CD4 and CD8 labels of this study may be unreliable.

The gene calls are TRBV10-3 and TRBJ2-3; 7 bases map to TRBD2. The closer fit of TRBJ2-7 to the DNA end suggests the J call may be wrong. Germline assignment: CDR1 ENHRY and CDR2 SYGVKD. The CDR3 is 14 residues long. The chain's CDR3 is CAGRGGRGPDTQYF. The CDR3 region has the DNA TGTGCGGGGCGCGGGGGACGGGGCCCAGATACGCAGTACTTC.

There are many counts of this clonotype. J is TRBJ2-7 and V is TRBV6-6; 8 bases are a match to TRBD2. V shed 2 bases, J shed 0 bases, and the junction held 3 bases outside the gene matches. CDR1 and CDR2 (germline): MNHNY, SVGAGI (reference sequence). CDR3 length: 15 amino acids. CDR3 bases: TGTGCCAGCAGTTACACGGGGGGGAGCTCCTACGAGCAGTACTTC. Amino acid sequence: CASSYTGGSSYEQYF.

The table lists this clonotype with a count of one. The chain carries TRBV3-1 and TRBJ1-1; perhaps TRBD1 as D (6 bases). CDR1 and CDR2 from the germline V gene are LGHDT and YNNKEL (reference sequence). The V gene lost 5 bases and the J gene lost 1 base, with 17 bases spanning the gap. This CDR3 is 16 amino acids long. The CDR3 coding sequence is TGTGCCAGCAGCGCCCAACCCACAGGGCGGAACACTGAAGCTTTCTTT. The encoded protein is CASSAQPTGRNTEAFF.

The chain carries TRBV10-3 and TRBJ2-5; D possibly matches TRBD1 or TRBD2 (5 bases each). Germline CDR1 and CDR2: ENHRY and SYGVKD. The CDR3 is 14 residues long. The CDR3 protein is CAGRGDLDQEIQYF. The CDR3 DNA sequence: TGTGCGGGGCGAGGGGACCTAGACCAAGAGATTCAGTACTTC.

The genes are TRBV3-1 and TRBJ1-3; no definite D call. V dropped 0 bases and J dropped 0 bases, with 12 bases sitting between them. The CDR3 extends over 17 amino acids. CDR1 and CDR2 from the germline V gene are LGHDT and YNNKEL (reference sequence). DNA of the CDR3: TGTGCCAGCAGCCAAGAGGGAAGCATTCGCTCTGGAAACACCATATATTTT. It is translated as CASSQEGSIRSGNTIYF.

There are a few counts of this clonotype. The J gene is TRBJ2-1, the V gene TRBV25-1; 10 nucleotides agree with TRBD2. Germline assignment: CDR1 MGHDK and CDR2 SYGVNS. J gave up 3 bases and V 6 bases, and 14 bases lay outside the gene matches. The CDR3 has 18 amino acids. The CDR3: CASSLPDGLAGVYNEQFF. CDR3 DNA sequence: TGTGCCAGCAGCCTTCCTGACGGGCTAGCGGGAGTCTACAATGAGCAGTTCTTC.

V usage is TRBV6-5 and J usage is TRBJ2-1; 8 positions agree with TRBD2. V shed 0 bases, J shed 4 bases, and the junction held 2 bases outside the gene matches. Germline loops: CDR1 MNHEY, CDR2 SVGAGI. This CDR3 comprises 15 residues. CDR3 coding DNA: TGTGCCAGCAGTTACTCACTAGCGGAGTACAATGAGCAGTTCTTC. Amino acids: CASSYSLAEYNEQFF.

The rearrangement links TRBV7-2 to TRBJ2-3; 9 bases are a match to TRBD2. With V trimmed by 7 bases and J by 3 bases, 11 bases remained unmatched. Germline V gene lookup returns CDR1 SGHTA and CDR2 FQGNSA. This CDR3 has 16 amino acids. The CDR3 DNA is TGTGCCAGCAACCTACGGGGCGGGGGGGCAACAGATACGCAGTATTTT. This codes for CASNLRGGGATDTQYF.

This rearrangement joins TRBV3-1 to TRBJ1-3, with 7 positions matching TRBD1. Trimming cost V 3 bases and J 0 bases; bases outside gene matches: 5. The CDR3 has 16 residues. Germline V gene data show CDR1 as LGHDT and CDR2 as YNNKEL (reference sequence). CDR3: CASSQVDRDSGNTIYF. The DNA of the CDR3 is TGTGCCAGCAGCCAGGTTGACAGGGACTCTGGAAACACCATATATTTT. The full variable domain, in which reference TRBV3-1 and TRBJ1-3 provide the parts outside the CDR3, is DTAVSQTPKYLVTQMGNDKSIKCEQNLGHDTMYWYKQDSKKFLKIMFSYNNKELIINETVPNRFSPKSPDKAHLNLHINSLELGDSAVYFCASSQVDRDSGNTIYFGEGSWLTVV.

The chain recombines TRBV6-1 with TRBJ2-3; D unresolved. The end of the DNA is better explained by TRBJ2-7, so the J call may be wrong. The CDR3 runs 14 residues. Germline-derived CDR1 and CDR2 are MNHNS and SASEGT. CDR3 in amino acids: CASRERLATDTQYF. For the CDR3, the DNA is TGTGCCAGCAGGGAACGGTTAGCCACAGACACGCAGTACTTC.

This rearrangement joins TRBV6-1 to TRBJ1-2; D unresolved. Between the trimmed V and J ends, which lost 7 bases and 2 bases, there was a span of 14 bases. CDR1 is MNHNS and CDR2 is SASEGT in the germline V gene. This CDR3 has 14 residues. In nucleotides, the CDR3 is TGTGCCAGCAATCTGGATTCCTGGAACTATGGCTACACCTTC. As protein: CASNLDSWNYGYTF.

The rearrangement joins TRBV12-3 or TRBV12-4 to TRBJ2-5, with a tentative D call TRBD2 (6 bases). TRBJ2-7 matches the DNA end more closely, so the J call is doubtful. The CDR3 consists of 13 residues. CDR3 sequence: CASSFAGSYEQYV. Written as DNA, the CDR3 is TGTGCCAGCAGTTTTGCGGGGAGTTACGAGCAGTACGTC.

This clonotype was counted many times. The chain employs TRBV6-1 and TRBJ2-5; 9 positions match TRBD2. CDR3 length equals 15 residues. J lost 5 bases, V lost 4 bases, and 8 bases had no gene match. Germline V gene data show CDR1 as MNHNS and CDR2 as SASEGT. The DNA for the CDR3 is TGTGCCAGCAGTGGGCGGGGGGGGGGGGGGGAGACCCAGTACTTC. It specifies CASSGRGGGGETQYF.

In this sample, this clonotype turned up once. This chain uses TRBV24-1 with TRBJ2-1; a possible D gene is TRBD2 (5 bases). The germline CDR1 and CDR2 sequences are KGHDR and SFDVKD. This CDR3 contains 15 residues. V was cut by 5 bases and J by 2 bases, with 12 bases left in between. The CDR3 DNA follows: TGTGCCACCAGTGGGGTGGGAGTGGCCTACAATGAGCAGTTCTTC. Encoded protein: CATSGVGVAYNEQFF.

This chain links TRBV4-1 with TRBJ2-7, with TRBD2 as a possible D gene (5 bases). Trimming took 4 bases from V and 3 from J, leaving 7 bases between them. Per the germline V gene, CDR1 is MGHRA and CDR2 is YSYEKL. The CDR3 contains 12 residues. The chain's CDR3 is CASSLGGYEQYF. For the CDR3, the DNA is TGCGCCAGCAGCCTCGGAGGCTACGAGCAGTACTTC.

This clonotype was detected only a few times. The chain has TRBV6-1 and TRBJ2-5; D is undetermined. TRBJ2-7 explains the end of the DNA better; the J call may be wrong. In germline, CDR1 is MNHNS, CDR2 SASEGT. The CDR3 totals 13 residues. The DNA for the CDR3 is TGTGCCAGCAGTGAAATTCGGAAGGACGAGCAGTACTTC. Translation gives CASSEIRKDEQYF.

This clonotype was seen more than once but under ten times. The CDR3 loop is CASSEAPEAGGGYTF. The CDR3 DNA reads as TGTGCCAGCAGTGAAGCCCCCGAGGCAGGCGGGGGCTACACCTTC. This rearrangement joins TRBV6-1 to TRBJ1-2; no clear D gene. The germline CDR1 and CDR2 sequences are MNHNS and SASEGT. Trimming shortened V by 0 bases and J by 8 bases, and 16 bases separated the two germline ends. The CDR3 covers 15 residues.

The V gene is TRBV6-1, the J gene TRBJ2-5; tentative D call: TRBD2 (6 bases). The V gene lost 1 base and the J gene lost 3 bases, with 18 bases spanning the gap. Germline lookup yields CDR1 MNHNS and CDR2 SASEGT. This CDR3 has 17 residues. The CDR3 nucleotides are TGTGCCAGCAGTGAAGTACTCGCGGGGCGTGAAGAAGAGACCCAGTACTTC. It is translated as CASSEVLAGREEETQYF.

This clonotype has more than one count but fewer than ten. At one end, the junction sequence differs from germline, possibly due to a read error. The chain uses TRBV27 and TRBJ2-3; maybe TRBD1 (6 bases). The CDR3 is 14 amino acids. From germline, CDR1 is MNHEY and CDR2 SMNVEV (reference sequence). CDR3 sequence: CAGSGGRDTDTQYF. The CDR3 DNA reads TGTGCGGGCAGTGGGGGCCGTGACACAGATACGCAGTATTTC.

The CDR3 region has the DNA TGTGCCAGCATTTCCGGGACAGGGGCTTTCACAGAGACGCAGTACTTC. Its translation: CASISGTGAFTETQYF. The V and J genes are TRBV6-5 and TRBJ2-3, with 10 positions matching TRBD1. The J call could be wrong; TRBJ2-7 is a better fit for the DNA end. The CDR3 runs 16 residues. The germline gives CDR1 MNHEY, CDR2 SVGAGI.

Comment on this clonotype: The germline gene is not matched at one end of the junction; a read error may be the cause. This rearrangement joins TRBV10-1 to TRBJ2-3; possibly TRBD2 for D (5 bases). Germline V gene sequence: CDR1 WNHNN, CDR2 SYGVQD (reference sequence). This CDR3 comprises 14 residues. CDR3 loop: CASSGSRLGDTQYF. CDR3 sequence (DNA): TGCGCCAGCAGTGGGTCGCGTCTCGGGGATACCCAGTATTTT.

The chain links TRBV6-1 to TRBJ1-2, with D possibly TRBD1 on 5 matching bases. Germline V gene data show CDR1 as MNHNS and CDR2 as SASEGT. The CDR3 length is 13 residues. Between the trimmed V and J ends, which lost 6 bases and 1 base, there was a span of 9 bases. The CDR3 is CASRDIFNYGYTF. The CDR3 nucleotides read TGTGCCAGCAGGGACATCTTTAACTATGGCTACACCTTC.

This clonotype was seen more than once but under ten times. The genes are TRBV11-2 and TRBJ2-1, with D maybe TRBD1 (5 bases). Trimming left V 6 bases short and J 0 bases short, with 12 bases between. Germline lookup yields CDR1 SGHAT and CDR2 FQNNGV. The CDR3 consists of 15 residues. The DNA for the CDR3 is TGTGCCAGCAGGTTACAGGCGAGCTCCTACAATGAGCAGTTCTTC. Protein: CASRLQASSYNEQFF.

This clonotype was seen repeatedly, ten times or more. The rearrangement links TRBV27 to TRBJ1-1; D gene unclear. The CDR3 sequence is 12 residues long. The ends were cut back, 2 bases at V and 7 bases at J, with 8 bases in the middle. CDR1 and CDR2 from the germline V gene are MNHEY and SMNVEV (reference sequence). The CDR3 loop is CASSLGGREAFF. The CDR3 DNA follows: TGTGCCAGCAGTTTAGGAGGCCGTGAAGCTTTCTTT.